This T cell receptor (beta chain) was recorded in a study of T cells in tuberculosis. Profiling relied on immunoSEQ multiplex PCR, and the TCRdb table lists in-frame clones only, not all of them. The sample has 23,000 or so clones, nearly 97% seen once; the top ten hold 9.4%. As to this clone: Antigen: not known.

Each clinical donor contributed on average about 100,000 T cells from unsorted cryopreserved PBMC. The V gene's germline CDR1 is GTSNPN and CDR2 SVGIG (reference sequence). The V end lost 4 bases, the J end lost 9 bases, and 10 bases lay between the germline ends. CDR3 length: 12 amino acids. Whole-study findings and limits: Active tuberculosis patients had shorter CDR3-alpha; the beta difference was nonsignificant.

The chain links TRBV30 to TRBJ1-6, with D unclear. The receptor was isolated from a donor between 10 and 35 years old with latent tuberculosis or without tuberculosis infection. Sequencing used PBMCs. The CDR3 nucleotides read TGTGCCTGGACCATAACCGGTTCACCCCTCCACTTT. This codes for CAWTITGSPLHF.